These 18 T cell receptor beta chains share one sample of origin, sequenced in a study of technical replicates of blood from a handful of donors. Some clones are missing from TCRdb's copy, which holds only in-frame ones; the method was immunoSEQ multiplex PCR. In the table there are approximately 93,000 clones, 90% to 95% of which are singletons. The sample consisted of T cells isolated from PBMCs. These receptors all stem from a human donor in good health.

The chain links TRBV29-1 to TRBJ2-3; the D gene is possibly TRBD2 (6 bases). This CDR3 spans 10 amino acids. V gave up 7 bases and J gave up 4 bases, with 6 bases separating them. CDR1 is SQVTM, CDR2 ANQGSEA, per germline. The CDR3 here is CSASADTQYF. CDR3 DNA: TGCAGCGCTAGCGCAGATACGCAGTATTTT.

This chain connects TRBV5-1 to TRBJ2-7, with 8 bases fitting TRBD2. V shed 4 bases and J 6 bases; nucleotides not matched to a gene: 6. This CDR3 region has 13 residues. Germline V gene lookup returns CDR1 SGHRS and CDR2 YFSETQ. The CDR3 DNA follows: TGCGCCAGCAGCGCAGGACTAGCAATCGAGCAGTACTTC. It codes for CASSAGLAIEQYF.

The V call is TRBV2, the J call TRBJ1-3, with 9 bases aligning to TRBD1. Germline lookup yields CDR1 SNHLY and CDR2 FYNNEI. This CDR3 region has 17 residues. Trimming at V came to 7 bases and at J to 5 bases, leaving 15 bases not matched to a gene. CDR3 amino acids: CASTPGRGQGKRNTIYF. CDR3 sequence (DNA): TGTGCCAGCACTCCGGGAAGGGGACAGGGAAAACGAAACACCATATATTTT. The whole variable domain, filled in from reference TRBV2 and TRBJ1-3, reads EPEVTQTPSHQVTQMGQEVILRCVPISNHLYFYWYRQILGQKVEFLVSFYNNEISEKSEIFDDQFSVERPDGSNFTLKIRSTKLEDSAMYFCASTPGRGQGKRNTIYFGEGSWLTVV.

This rearrangement joins TRBV9 to TRBJ1-2; unclear D gene. Trimming pared 2 bases from V and 7 bases from J, leaving 6 bases between. The CDR3 is 11 residues long. Germline loops: CDR1 SGDLS, CDR2 YYNGEE. In nucleotides, the CDR3 is TGTGCCAGCAGCGTCGGCGGTGGCTACACCTTC. This sequence encodes CASSVGGGYTF.

The CDR3 nucleotides read TGTGCCAGCAGTTCCGACAGGAACTATGGCTACACCTTC. Protein product: CASSSDRNYGYTF. This chain uses TRBV25-1 with TRBJ1-2; the D gene is possibly TRBD1 (6 bases). This CDR3 comprises 13 residues. The V end was cut by 5 bases, the J end by 2 bases, with 9 bases between. CDR1 and CDR2 from the germline V gene are MGHDK and SYGVNS.

CDR3 amino acids: CASGHYEQYF. CDR3 DNA sequence: TGTGCCAGCGGACATTACGAGCAGTACTTC. This chain uses TRBV27 with TRBJ2-7, with a tentative D call TRBD1 (5 bases). V was shortened by 8 bases and J by 4 bases, with 6 bases between the two germline ends. The CDR3 is 10 amino acids. The germline gives CDR1 MNHEY, CDR2 SMNVEV (reference sequence).

The chain has TRBV5-6 and TRBJ2-7; 10 positions match TRBD2. J was trimmed by 2 bases and V by 0 bases; bases with no gene match: 5. In germline, CDR1 is SGHDT, CDR2 YYEEEE. This CDR3 is built from 16 residues. This chain's CDR3 is CASSLGGTSATYEQYF. CDR3 coding DNA: TGTGCCAGCAGCTTGGGCGGGACTAGCGCGACCTACGAGCAGTACTTC.

J is TRBJ1-2 and V is TRBV18; TRBD1 aligns across 10 bases. CDR3 size: 15 residues. V dropped 2 bases and J dropped 7; count of bases not matched to a gene: 7. In germline, CDR1 is KGHSH, CDR2 LQKENI. This chain's CDR3 is CASSPSTGQGLGYTF. The CDR3 bases are TGTGCCAGCTCACCATCGACGGGACAGGGGCTTGGCTACACCTTC.

The gene calls are TRBV18 and TRBJ2-3; 10 bases are a match to TRBD2. Germline CDR1 KGHSH, CDR2 LQKENI. V dropped 0 bases and J dropped 6; count of bases not matched to a gene: 9. The CDR3 has 17 residues. CDR3 in amino acids: CASSPPINSGRADTQYF. CDR3 bases: TGTGCCAGCTCACCACCCATAAACAGCGGGAGGGCGGATACGCAGTATTTT.

V is TRBV5-1 and J is TRBJ2-5, with 7 bases fitting TRBD2. J lost 2 bases, V lost 0 bases, and 4 bases had no gene match. CDR3 length equals 15 residues. Germline V gives CDR1 SGHRS, CDR2 YFSETQ. CDR3 sequence reads: CASSLAGDYQETQYF. Written as DNA, the CDR3 is TGCGCCAGCAGCTTGGCGGGGGACTATCAAGAGACCCAGTACTTC.

This clone was recorded once. The V gene is TRBV9, the J gene TRBJ2-3; D might be TRBD2 (6 bases). V was cut by 3 bases and J by 0 bases, with 11 bases left in between. This CDR3 region has 15 residues. Germline V CDR1 and CDR2: SGDLS, YYNGEE. CDR3 nucleotide sequence: TGTGCCAGCAGCGGCCCCGGGACTAGCACAGATACGCAGTATTTT. Translation gives CASSGPGTSTDTQYF.

This chain uses TRBV5-6 with TRBJ1-2, with a tentative D call TRBD1 (5 bases). This CDR3 is 13 amino acids long. With 2 bases removed from V and 4 bases from J, the gap between germline ends came to 9 bases. Germline V gives CDR1 SGHDT, CDR2 YYEEEE. In DNA, the CDR3 is TGTGCCAGCAGCTTATACAGGAGCTATGGCTACACCTTC. Its translation: CASSLYRSYGYTF.

The V gene is TRBV7-8, the J gene TRBJ1-1; 7 bases are shared with TRBD1. Per the germline V gene, CDR1 is SGHVS and CDR2 is FQNEAQ. The CDR3 has 14 residues. V trimming: 1 base; J trimming: 6 bases; junction bases outside the gene matches: 5. Written as DNA, the CDR3 is TGTGCCAGCAGCTTAGGTAGGGGGCGGGCTGAAGCTTTCTTT. Its protein product is CASSLGRGRAEAFF. The variable domain in full, completed from reference TRBV7-8 and TRBJ1-1, reads GAGVSQSPRYKVAKRGQDVALRCDPISGHVSLFWYQQALGQGPEFLTYFQNEAQLDKSGLPSDRFFAERPEGSVSTLKIQRTQQEDSAVYLCASSLGRGRAEAFFGQGTRLTVV.

J is TRBJ1-1 and V is TRBV27; no clear D gene. The CDR3 sequence is 13 residues long. V shed 8 bases and J shed 1 base, with 11 bases lying between them. Germline CDR1 and CDR2: MNHEY and SMNVEV (reference sequence). As DNA, the CDR3 is TGTGCCAGCCTACTCCTAGGGAACACTGAAGCTTTCTTT. Translated, it gives CASLLLGNTEAFF.

The genes are TRBV27 and TRBJ2-2; a weak D match, TRBD2 (6 bases). This CDR3 spans 16 amino acids. Germline assignment: CDR1 MNHEY and CDR2 SMNVEV (reference sequence). Deletions cut 6 bases from V and 6 bases from J, with 20 bases between. CDR3 loop: CASRGGGGYLAGELFF. The CDR3 nucleotides read TGTGCCAGCAGGGGGGGAGGAGGTTATTTGGCCGGGGAGCTGTTTTTT.

The J gene is TRBJ2-2, the V gene TRBV10-2; D may be TRBD1 (5 bases). V was cut by 7 bases and J by 6 bases, with 15 bases left in between. The CDR3 extends over 14 amino acids. Germline assignment: CDR1 WSHSY and CDR2 SAAADI. As DNA, the CDR3 is TGCGCCAGCACCCCAGGGAATTTTGCCGGGGAGCTGTTTTTT. Translating gives CASTPGNFAGELFF.

V and J are TRBV27 and TRBJ2-5, with 9 bases lining up with TRBD2. Germline V lookup: CDR1 MNHEY, CDR2 SMNVEV (reference sequence). J gave up 4 bases and V 5 bases, and 11 bases lay outside the gene matches. The CDR3 length is 16 residues. CDR3 nucleotide sequence: TGTGCCAGCAGTCCGCTAGCGGGAATGCTGGGAGAGACCCAGTACTTC. Translating gives CASSPLAGMLGETQYF.

The chain recombines TRBV28 with TRBJ2-7, with D unresolved. CDR1 MDHEN and CDR2 SYDVKM come from the germline V gene. V was pared by 3 bases and J by 0 bases, with 9 bases between. The CDR3 is made up of 14 amino acids. The CDR3 loop is CASSFPSPSYEQYF. In nucleotides, the CDR3 is TGTGCCAGCAGTTTCCCCAGTCCCTCCTACGAGCAGTACTTC.